The entry that follows covers one T cell receptor (beta chain) sequence. Antigen unknown. This sample also contains other DNA sequences that code for the same CDR3. CD4+ and CD8+ T cells were sorted from PBMCs. V shed 4 bases and J shed 1 base, with 7 bases lying between them. From germline, CDR1 is SQVTM and CDR2 ANQGSEA. The CDR3 has 12 residues. The record originates from a study of CD8+ T cells in alopecia areata. General study findings and limits: Mice showed TCR sharing more clearly than patients did, possibly owing to HLA. Higher clonality than in normal scalp was seen in lesional scalp, especially alopecia totalis/universalis. Sequence data from scalp samples additionally include resident alphabeta T cells of normal skin.

RNA was isolated and reverse transcribed to cDNA, the sequencing template. Assay used: immunoSEQ multiplex PCR; TCRdb lists only in-frame clones, some missing. The repertoire holds about 140,000 clones, 55% seen once, with approximately 4.8% in the top ten. The sample comprised CD4+ T cells sorted from blood. The chain is built from TRBV29-1 and TRBJ1-1, with D hard to call. The TCR originated in a human donor in good health. The CDR3 nucleotides read TGCAGCGTTGTCCGGGGGAACACTGAAGCTTTCTTT. It translates to CSVVRGNTEAFF.